The 25 T cell receptor beta chains given below trace back to one sample, sequenced in a study of neurological immune-mediated disorders. TCRdb called the 5' RACE reads again in MiXCR, with one record for every CDR3 protein. The sample includes some 65,000 distinct CDR3 sequences, around 5% of them seen just once. The source material was PBMCs. The receptors stem from a woman aged 25 to 39 with multiple sclerosis.

This clonotype was seen repeatedly, ten times or more. The chain combines TRBV20-1 with TRBJ2-3, with D perhaps matching TRBD1 (5 bases). Trimming left V 6 bases short and J 0 bases short, with 13 bases between. Germline V lookup: CDR1 DFQATT, CDR2 SNEGSKA (reference sequence). The CDR3 totals 14 residues. CDR3 DNA: TGCAGTGCACTTAGGGGTACCAGCACAGATACGCAGTATTTT. This translates into CSALRGTSTDTQYF.

Concerning this clonotype: This may stem from a read error, because a much larger clone lies one nucleotide away. This chain connects TRBV3-1 to TRBJ2-7; D may be TRBD2 (5 bases). The CDR3 loop spans 14 amino acids. The germline CDR1 and CDR2 sequences are LGHDT and YNNKEL (reference sequence). Trimming removed 4 bases at V and 7 bases at J, with 17 bases between. CDR3 in DNA: TGTGCCAGCAGCCCGGGAATCGGTGGAGTGGAGCAGTACTTC. Its protein is CASSPGIGGVEQYF.

The CDR3: CASSRTADEQFF. The CDR3 DNA reads as TGTGCCAGCAGCCGGACCGCGGATGAGCAGTTCTTC. V gene TRBV12-3 or TRBV12-4 combines with J gene TRBJ2-1, with D hard to call. The length of the CDR3 is 12 residues. V was trimmed by 6 bases and J by 8 bases, leaving 11 bases between them.

This clonotype was seen only a few times. The CDR3 reads CASSRDQQSDTQYF. The CDR3 DNA reads as TGTGCCAGCAGCCGGGATCAGCAGTCAGATACGCAGTATTTT. J is TRBJ2-3 and V is TRBV4-2; D remains unclear. The germline V and J ends were trimmed by 4 bases and 4 bases, with 12 bases remaining between them. Germline CDR1 and CDR2: LGHNA and YNFKEQ. The CDR3 length is 14 residues.

In its sample, this clonotype is medium-sized. The V and J genes are TRBV7-2 and TRBJ2-6; possible D gene TRBD1, 6 bases. The CDR3 contains 18 residues. Trimming removed 2 bases from V and 0 bases from J, with 14 bases in between. Germline values: CDR1 SGHTA, CDR2 FQGNSA. The chain's CDR3 is CASSLLLGAISGANVLTF. In nucleotides, the CDR3 is TGTGCCAGCAGCTTATTATTGGGGGCCATCTCTGGGGCCAACGTCCTGACTTTC.

This clonotype appeared many times. This chain connects TRBV28 to TRBJ2-5; 14 bases are shared with TRBD2. V was pared by 2 bases and J by 9 bases, with 8 bases of the junction left unmatched. Per germline, CDR1 MDHEN and CDR2 SYDVKM. The CDR3 is 16 amino acids. CDR3 DNA: TGTGCCAGCAGTTTAATATCGGGGACTAGCGGGGGTCCCCAGTACTTC. It encodes CASSLISGTSGGPQYF.

This clonotype was seen many times. The chain combines TRBV28 with TRBJ2-5, with D perhaps matching TRBD2 (5 bases). CDR3 length equals 12 residues. V was clipped by 3 bases and J by 7 bases, with 9 bases between them. Looked up from germline, CDR1 is MDHEN and CDR2 is SYDVKM. The CDR3 spells CASSFGRGTQYF. CDR3 bases: TGTGCCAGCAGTTTCGGTCGGGGGACCCAGTACTTC.

This clonotype was seen at least ten times. This sequence joins TRBV20-1 and TRBJ2-5; tentatively, D is TRBD2 (5 bases). The V gene's germline CDR1 is DFQATT and CDR2 SNEGSKA (reference sequence). This CDR3 comprises 15 residues. Trimming removed 2 bases from V and 4 bases from J, with 17 bases in between. The CDR3 reads CSARFSHLARETQYF. CDR3 nucleotides: TGCAGTGCTAGATTCTCACACCTAGCCAGAGAGACCCAGTACTTC.

The rearrangement uses TRBV2 and TRBJ2-1; D might be TRBD1 (5 bases). V gave up 6 bases and J gave up 5 bases, with 11 bases separating them. CDR1 SNHLY and CDR2 FYNNEI come from the germline V gene. This CDR3 is built from 13 residues. In DNA, the CDR3 is TGTGCCAGCAGATTGGACATAAACAATGAGCAGTTCTTC. This gives the protein CASRLDINNEQFF.

This clonotype came up many times. V and J are TRBV28 and TRBJ2-3; 9 nucleotides match TRBD1. V dropped 4 bases and J dropped 2; count of bases not matched to a gene: 4. Germline assignment: CDR1 MDHEN and CDR2 SYDVKM. CDR3 length equals 15 residues. CDR3 sequence reads: CASSYRGLDTDTQYF. The CDR3 DNA follows: TGTGCCAGCAGTTACAGGGGGCTAGACACAGATACGCAGTATTTT.

This clonotype came up many times. This chain uses TRBV28 with TRBJ2-7; TRBD2 agrees at 10 bases. In germline, CDR1 is MDHEN, CDR2 SYDVKM. J gave up 2 bases and V 4 bases, and 11 bases lay outside the gene matches. CDR3 size: 17 residues. The CDR3 loop is CASSSTHLGTSAYEQYF. The CDR3 DNA is TGTGCCAGCAGTTCCACCCATTTGGGGACTAGCGCCTACGAGCAGTACTTC.

This clonotype was picked up many times. The chain couples TRBV20-1 to TRBJ2-3, with 11 bases identical to TRBD2. Trimming removed 3 bases from V and 0 bases from J; junction bases left unmatched: 5. Looked up from germline, CDR1 is DFQATT and CDR2 is SNEGSKA (reference sequence). The CDR3 extends over 16 amino acids. CDR3 residues: CSARASGGSSTDTQYF. For the CDR3, the DNA is TGCAGTGCTAGGGCTAGCGGGGGGTCAAGCACAGATACGCAGTATTTT.

This clonotype has a count of ten or more. The V call is TRBV28, the J call TRBJ2-3; D possibly corresponds to TRBD2 (6 bases). V was trimmed by 5 bases and J by 9 bases, leaving 15 bases between them. The CDR3 extends over 13 amino acids. Per germline, CDR1 MDHEN and CDR2 SYDVKM. The CDR3 sequence is CASSPGGVSTQYF. DNA for the CDR3: TGTGCCAGCAGTCCCGGGGGAGTCTCCACGCAGTATTTT.

This clonotype was detected many times. The CDR3 DNA reads TGTGCCAGCAGCCCGACTAGCGGGGTACGCGAGCAGTACTTC. Amino acid sequence: CASSPTSGVREQYF. The chain joins TRBV7-2 to TRBJ2-7; TRBD2 matches 11 bases. CDR1 is SGHTA, CDR2 FQGNSA, per germline. V was clipped by 5 bases and J by 6 bases; unmatched bases: 6. The CDR3 has 14 residues.

This clonotype was seen repeatedly, ten times or more. This rearrangement joins TRBV12-3 or TRBV12-4 to TRBJ1-1, with D perhaps matching TRBD1 (5 bases). Trimming removed 5 bases from V and 12 bases from J, with 19 bases in between. The CDR3 covers 13 residues. CDR3 sequence: CASSQTAKGRSFF. CDR3 bases: TGTGCCAGCAGTCAGACAGCTAAAGGTAGATCTTTCTTT.

This clonotype was seen at least ten times. The gene calls are TRBV5-1 and TRBJ1-1; D is perhaps TRBD1 (5 bases). Between the trimmed V and J ends, which lost 4 bases and 5 bases, there was a span of 15 bases. Germline CDR1 reads SGHRS; CDR2 reads YFSETQ. CDR3 size: 14 residues. The CDR3 sequence is CASSPLGGGTEAFF. The CDR3 DNA is TGCGCCAGCAGCCCCCTGGGCGGGGGGACTGAAGCTTTCTTT.

This clonotype was seen at least ten times. Because the CDR3's place on the DNA is in doubt, the DNA is left out and the CDR3 is given as listed by TCRdb. The rearrangement links TRBV21-1 to TRBJ2-4; the table's D call, TRBD1, has no DNA check behind it. TRBV21-1 counts as a pseudogene. The CDR3 is 16 residues long, counting both termini. CDR3 protein: CARRVWGLGAKNIQYF.

This clonotype has a count of ten or more. The V gene is TRBV20-1, the J gene TRBJ2-5; 10 nucleotides match TRBD2. The junction had 7 bases not matched to a gene; V was cut back by 5 bases and J by 4 bases. CDR3 length equals 14 residues. Germline CDR1 DFQATT, CDR2 SNEGSKA (reference sequence). CDR3 loop: CSAPPSGGGETQYF. CDR3 sequence (DNA): TGCAGTGCTCCACCTAGCGGGGGAGGAGAGACCCAGTACTTC.

This clonotype was recorded many times. The chain uses TRBV4-2 and TRBJ2-2; TRBD2 matches at 13 bases. This CDR3 is built from 19 residues. Germline V gives CDR1 LGHNA, CDR2 YNFKEQ. V gave up 0 bases and J gave up 1 base; unmatched junction bases: 5. The CDR3 sequence: CASSQDGLAGVRNTGELFF. CDR3 nucleotides: TGTGCCAGCAGCCAAGACGGACTAGCGGGGGTTCGGAACACCGGGGAGCTGTTTTTT.

This clonotype has ten or more counts. The CDR3 loop is CASSPGRLAETYEQYF. The CDR3 DNA reads as TGTGCCAGCAGCCCCGGGAGGCTAGCGGAGACCTACGAGCAGTACTTC. The J gene is TRBJ2-7, the V gene TRBV4-2; 7 nucleotides line up with TRBD2. J was trimmed by 2 bases and V by 4 bases; bases with no gene match: 11. This CDR3 is 16 amino acids long. Germline CDR1 is LGHNA and CDR2 is YNFKEQ.

This clonotype was counted at least ten times. V usage is TRBV6-6 and J usage is TRBJ2-5; D not certain. Trimming took 5 bases from V and 2 from J, leaving 3 bases between them. The CDR3 is 11 amino acids. Germline CDR1 is MNHNY and CDR2 is SVGAGI (reference sequence). As DNA, the CDR3 is TGTGCCAGCAGTGTACAAGAGACCCAGTACTTC. Encoded protein: CASSVQETQYF.

As regards this clonotype: A read error may account for a junction end that differs from germline. The chain is built from TRBV6-6 and TRBJ1-5; D uncertain. This CDR3 region has 12 residues. In germline, CDR1 is MNHNY, CDR2 SVGAGI (reference sequence). The CDR3 DNA sequence: TGTGCCAGCAGTTACTCGCGTCAGCCCCAGAATTTT. Its translation is CASSYSRQPQNF.

This clonotype was picked up a small number of times. This chain joins TRBV7-9 and TRBJ2-1; maybe TRBD2 (6 bases). The CDR3 spans 19 residues. V dropped 0 bases and J dropped 4 bases, with 22 bases sitting between them. Germline lookup yields CDR1 SEHNR and CDR2 FQNEAQ (reference sequence). The CDR3 loop is CASSLALWRASDTYNEQFF. Here the CDR3 DNA reads TGTGCCAGCAGCTTAGCGCTTTGGAGGGCTTCCGATACGTACAATGAGCAGTTCTTC.

This clonotype has ten or more counts. This chain links TRBV29-1 with TRBJ2-3, with 8 bases that match TRBD2. There are 13 residues in the CDR3. Germline CDR1 and CDR2: SQVTM and ANQGSEA. The V segment lost 4 bases and the J segment 6 bases; nucleotides outside the gene matches: 6. The DNA of the CDR3 is TGCAGCGTTGTTGAAGCGGGAGATGATACGCAGTATTTT. It translates to CSVVEAGDDTQYF.

This clonotype was detected many times. The chain joins TRBV20-1 to TRBJ1-4; 8 bases map to TRBD1. Germline V gene data show CDR1 as DFQATT and CDR2 as SNEGSKA (reference sequence). The J segment lost 5 bases and the V segment lost 3 bases, leaving 23 bases of the junction unmatched. This CDR3 has 20 amino acids. CDR3 coding DNA: TGCAGTGCTAGGCCCCCGGCCAGGGGGCTCCAGACGGGGATGAATGAAAAACTGTTTTTT. Translating gives CSARPPARGLQTGMNEKLFF.